These 21 T cell receptor beta chains originate from one sample sequenced in a study of T cell changes during pregnancy in multiple sclerosis. Using immunoSEQ multiplex PCR, the repertoire was profiled, and TCRdb retains in-frame clones only, with some absent. The sample yields roughly 35,000 clones, approximately 90% seen once. Sample: CD4+ T cells from peripheral blood mononuclear cells, taken after pregnancy. The receptor source for this set is a female donor with multiple sclerosis, enrolled in a pregnancy study.

The gene calls are TRBV5-1 and TRBJ1-1; D might be TRBD1 (5 bases). Trimming stripped 3 bases from V and 2 bases from J, with 14 bases between. Germline V gene data show CDR1 as SGHRS and CDR2 as YFSETQ. This CDR3 spans 15 amino acids. The CDR3 DNA reads as TGCGCCAGCAGCTGGCTTGGGGGGAGCAACACTGAAGCTTTCTTT. This sequence encodes CASSWLGGSNTEAFF.

The J gene is TRBJ1-2, the V gene TRBV19; 8 bases map to TRBD1. The CDR3 totals 14 residues. Trimming removed 4 bases from V and 5 bases from J; junction bases left unmatched: 6. Germline V gene lookup returns CDR1 LNHDA and CDR2 SQIVND (reference sequence). The CDR3, as DNA: TGTGCCAGTAGTACAGGGGGCGCCCGGTATGGCTACACCTTC. Residues: CASSTGGARYGYTF.

The chain links TRBV28 to TRBJ1-5, with TRBD1 matching 8 bases. V was clipped by 2 bases and J by 6 bases; unmatched bases: 9. The CDR3 totals 16 residues. Germline CDR1 reads MDHEN; CDR2 reads SYDVKM. CDR3 sequence: CASSLMQGALVQPQHF. For the CDR3, the DNA is TGTGCCAGCAGTTTAATGCAGGGGGCGTTGGTTCAGCCCCAGCATTTT.

This clone was found once. The chain employs TRBV6-6 and TRBJ1-1, with unresolved D. Per germline, CDR1 MNHNY and CDR2 SVGAGI (reference sequence). There are 11 residues in the CDR3. V lost 9 bases and J lost 9, with 14 bases in between. The CDR3 region is CASTGVLKAFF. The CDR3 region has the DNA TGTGCCAGTACCGGGGTGCTGAAAGCTTTCTTT.

This rearrangement joins TRBV7-3 to TRBJ2-1; 10 bases are a match to TRBD2. From germline, CDR1 is SGHTA and CDR2 FQGTGA. The CDR3 length is 15 residues. The V gene end was trimmed by 6 bases and the J gene end by 9 bases; junction bases not matched to a gene: 11. CDR3 region: CASSPLSGGVGEQFF. CDR3 bases: TGTGCCAGCAGTCCTCTGAGCGGGGGGGTGGGTGAGCAGTTCTTC.

This clone was found once. The CDR3 loop is CASSLRGTKNIQYF. CDR3 in DNA: TGTGCCAGCAGCTTGCGGGGAACCAAAAACATTCAGTACTTC. The chain combines TRBV7-2 with TRBJ2-4; D perhaps matches TRBD2 (6 bases). Germline loops: CDR1 SGHTA, CDR2 FQGNSA. V gave up 3 bases and J gave up 2 bases, with 8 bases separating them. The CDR3 length is 14 residues.

The rearrangement links TRBV5-5 to TRBJ1-5; 9 bases align to TRBD1. Germline values: CDR1 SGHKS, CDR2 YYEKEE (reference sequence). This CDR3 has 18 residues. Germline trimming cut 4 bases from V and 1 base from J; bases unmatched to any gene: 12. The CDR3 is CASSATPGTGKSNQPQHF. CDR3 coding DNA: TGTGCCAGCAGCGCTACCCCCGGGACAGGGAAAAGCAATCAGCCCCAGCATTTT.

The rearrangement links TRBV6-5 to TRBJ1-2, with 8 nucleotides matching TRBD1. V trimming: 4 bases; J trimming: 2 bases; junction bases outside the gene matches: 3. Germline V CDR1 and CDR2: MNHEY, SVGAGI. This CDR3 is built from 14 residues. CDR3 sequence reads: CASSFRGRNYGYTF. CDR3 coding DNA: TGTGCCAGCAGTTTCAGGGGGCGGAACTATGGCTACACCTTC.

This chain connects TRBV5-5 to TRBJ2-7, with D hard to call. Trimming took 0 bases from V and 0 from J, leaving 10 bases between them. This CDR3 has 15 residues. Germline V lookup: CDR1 SGHKS, CDR2 YYEKEE (reference sequence). The CDR3 DNA sequence: TGTGCCAGCAGCTTGGGGTTGGGCATCTCCTACGAGCAGTACTTC. Its translation: CASSLGLGISYEQYF.

This chain links TRBV7-6 with TRBJ2-7; 8 bases line up with TRBD1. The junction had 3 bases not matched to a gene; V was cut back by 1 base and J by 4 bases. This CDR3 region has 14 residues. Germline loops: CDR1 SGHVS, CDR2 FNYEAQ. The CDR3: CASSLGTGMYEQYF. The CDR3, as DNA: TGTGCCAGCAGCTTAGGGACAGGGATGTACGAGCAGTACTTC.

The rearrangement uses TRBV6-5 and TRBJ2-7, with a weak D call TRBD2 (5 bases). The germline CDR1 and CDR2 sequences are MNHEY and SVGAGI. Trimming shortened V by 2 bases and J by 4 bases, and 12 bases separated the two germline ends. The CDR3 spans 14 residues. The CDR3 nucleotides read TGTGCCAGCAGTTACCTACATGGGGAGTACGAGCAGTACTTC. This encodes CASSYLHGEYEQYF.

The chain links TRBV5-1 to TRBJ1-1; 11 bases fit TRBD1. V was pared by 7 bases and J by 5 bases, with 4 bases of the junction left unmatched. Germline CDR1 is SGHRS and CDR2 is YFSETQ. CDR3 length: 13 residues. CDR3: CASGRDRGTEAFF. The DNA for the CDR3 is TGCGCCAGCGGCCGGGACAGGGGGACTGAAGCTTTCTTT.

The chain carries TRBV30 and TRBJ1-5; D is perhaps TRBD1 (5 bases). The CDR3 consists of 13 residues. V was cut by 0 bases and J by 2 bases, with 5 bases left in between. Germline V CDR1 and CDR2: GTSNPN, SVGIG (reference sequence). Here the CDR3 DNA reads TGTGCCTGGAGTGTACAGGGCAATCAGCCCCAGCATTTT. Translation: CAWSVQGNQPQHF. Combining the CDR3 with reference TRBV30 and TRBJ1-5 gives the whole variable domain SQTIHQWPATLVQPVGSPLSLECTVEGTSNPNLYWYRQAAGRGLQLLFYSVGIGQISSEVPQNLSASRPQDRQFILSSKKLLLSDSGFYLCAWSVQGNQPQHFGDGTRLSIL.

This chain joins TRBV29-1 and TRBJ2-1, with D possibly matching TRBD1 (6 bases). The V and J ends lost 6 bases and 5 bases respectively, with 23 bases between them. The CDR3 consists of 16 residues. Germline V lookup: CDR1 SQVTM, CDR2 ANQGSEA. The CDR3 loop reads CSVLPHGTLRDNEQFF. DNA of the CDR3: TGCAGCGTACTCCCCCACGGGACACTCAGGGACAATGAGCAGTTCTTC.

The chain combines TRBV6-5 with TRBJ1-2; tentatively, D is TRBD1 (5 bases). CDR1 and CDR2 from the germline V gene are MNHEY and SVGAGI. V lost 6 bases and J lost 8, with 16 bases in between. The CDR3 spans 13 residues. The CDR3 DNA follows: TGTGCCAGCAGAACCACAGGATATGCGGGCTACACCTTC. It encodes CASRTTGYAGYTF.

This clone came up once. The chain carries TRBV5-1 and TRBJ2-6, with unresolved D. Trimming pared 1 base from V and 2 bases from J, leaving 7 bases between. In germline, CDR1 is SGHRS, CDR2 YFSETQ. The CDR3 runs to 15 residues. The CDR3 DNA reads TGCGCCAGCAGCTTGAGCCCCCCTGGGGCCAACGTCCTGACTTTC. Translating gives CASSLSPPGANVLTF.

The gene calls are TRBV4-1 and TRBJ1-2, with D possibly matching TRBD1 (6 bases). There are 15 residues in the CDR3. From germline, CDR1 is MGHRA and CDR2 YSYEKL. V was pared by 1 base and J by 7 bases, with 16 bases between. DNA for the CDR3: TGCGCCAGCAGCCAAGTGATTCAGGGGCTTCGTGGCTACACCTTC. Its protein is CASSQVIQGLRGYTF.

The chain uses TRBV4-1 and TRBJ1-1; D is undetermined. The germline gives CDR1 MGHRA, CDR2 YSYEKL. Deletions cut 0 bases from V and 4 bases from J, with 12 bases between. The CDR3 length is 15 residues. The CDR3 nucleotides read TGCGCCAGCAGCCAAGAGGCGGGCCGGAGCACTGAAGCTTTCTTT. This encodes CASSQEAGRSTEAFF.

The chain employs TRBV9 and TRBJ2-5; TRBD2 matches at 9 bases. The CDR3 covers 16 residues. Unmatched junction bases numbered 4, after V lost 0 bases and J lost 1 base. The germline V gene encodes CDR1 SGDLS and CDR2 YYNGEE. CDR3 sequence (DNA): TGTGCCAGCAGCGTAGGCACTAGCGGGCTCCAAGAGACCCAGTACTTC. Residues: CASSVGTSGLQETQYF.

The chain employs TRBV5-4 and TRBJ2-7; tentatively, D is TRBD1 (7 bases). The V end lost 4 bases, the J end lost 6 bases, and 11 bases lay between the germline ends. Germline loops: CDR1 SGHNT, CDR2 YYREEE (reference sequence). The CDR3 has 12 residues. In nucleotides, the CDR3 is TGTGCCAGCAGCATTCAGGGGGGCGAGCAGTACTTC. Protein product: CASSIQGGEQYF.

This sequence joins TRBV25-1 and TRBJ1-1; D perhaps matches TRBD1 (5 bases). V lost 5 bases, J lost 0 bases, and 13 bases lay in between. The CDR3 is 15 residues long. The germline V gene encodes CDR1 MGHDK and CDR2 SYGVNS. CDR3 residues: CASSIGWGVNTEAFF. Here the CDR3 DNA reads TGTGCCAGCAGTATAGGGTGGGGGGTGAACACTGAAGCTTTCTTT.